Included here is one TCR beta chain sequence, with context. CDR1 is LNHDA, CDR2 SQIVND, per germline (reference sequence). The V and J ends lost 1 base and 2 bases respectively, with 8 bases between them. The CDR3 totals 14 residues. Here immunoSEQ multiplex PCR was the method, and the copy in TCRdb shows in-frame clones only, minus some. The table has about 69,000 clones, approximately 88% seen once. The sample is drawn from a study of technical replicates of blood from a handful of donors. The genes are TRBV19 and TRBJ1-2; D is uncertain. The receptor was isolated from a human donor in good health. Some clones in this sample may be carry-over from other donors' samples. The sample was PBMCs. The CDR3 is CASSIGQANYGYTF. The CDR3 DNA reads TGTGCCAGTAGTATAGGTCAGGCGAACTATGGCTACACCTTC.